The sequence of this TCR beta chain was determined in a study of spatial heterogeneity in lung cancer. The germline V gene has CDR1 LGHDT and CDR2 YNNKEL (reference sequence). V shed 5 bases and J shed 2 bases, with 10 bases lying between them. This CDR3 comprises 13 residues. This clonotype was counted at least ten times. Time point of the sample: sample taken at primary tumor resection. Unsorted tumor, nontumor lung tissue or cryopreserved PBMC supplied the whole RNA. Each CDR3 protein gets one entry after TCRdb re-called the 5' RACE reads with MiXCR. The repertoire includes about 27,000 distinct CDR3 sequences, roughly 6.9% of them detected once, and about 13% sits in the top ten.

The TCR was taken from a male donor with early-stage non-small cell lung cancer. The material was PBMCs, obtained at surgery. The chain employs TRBV3-1 and TRBJ2-7, with D possibly being TRBD1 (6 bases). The CDR3 region has the DNA TGTGCCAGCAGCGGAGGACAGACCTACGAGCAGTACTTC. As protein: CASSGGQTYEQYF.